A selection of T cell receptor beta chains follows, all from one sample in a study of PD-1 blockade in classical Hodgkin lymphoma. Method: immunoSEQ multiplex PCR; TCRdb's copy keeps in-frame clones and lacks some. This sample has some 150,000 clones, with around 73% found just once. The sequencing here drew on peripheral blood mononuclear cells (PBMCs), taken before the second cycle of nivolumab. All receptors come from a human donor with classical Hodgkin lymphoma. CDR3s include the opening cysteine and the closing phenylalanine or tryptophan. A D gene is named only where the DNA matches it firmly.

TRBV5-6	TRBD1	TRBJ1-2	CASSSPGQGFGYTF
TRBV2	.	TRBJ1-5	CASSLPRNGSPNQPQHF
TRBV6-1	TRBD1	TRBJ2-1	CASSESGGYNEQFF
TRBV2	.	TRBJ1-3	CASREEYSGNTIYF
TRBV29-1	TRBD1	TRBJ2-3	CSVDPGQGGDTQYF
TRBV15	.	TRBJ1-1	CATSSLGRGTEAFF
TRBV11-1	TRBD1	TRBJ1-2	CASSYDRVNGYTF
TRBV10-2	.	TRBJ1-5	CASSDRRDQPQHF
TRBV25-1	.	TRBJ1-5	CASSEGESRGPNQPQHF
TRBV19	.	TRBJ1-2	CASSPPQASGGYTF
TRBV2	.	TRBJ2-1	CASSDPRYNEQFF
TRBV27	.	TRBJ2-7	CASSPWEGLYEQYF
TRBV4-1	TRBD1	TRBJ2-5	CASSHLPGGTGGPETQYF
TRBV4-1	.	TRBJ2-7	CASSQDSRGLSYEQYF
TRBV7-2	.	TRBJ1-2	CASSLTRVNYGYTF
TRBV4-2	TRBD2	TRBJ2-7	CASSFHASGALYEQYF
TRBV19	.	TRBJ2-2	CASSLGGAGDTGELFF
TRBV10-3	.	TRBJ1-2	CAISLGKTYGYTF
TRBV7-6	.	TRBJ1-1	CASSLTRDTEAFF
TRBV5-1	.	TRBJ2-2	CASSLGSGGFTGELFF
TRBV6-6	.	TRBJ1-3	CASSTGYSGNTIYF
TRBV5-6	TRBD1	TRBJ2-7	CASSSTSDRGQYF
TRBV19	.	TRBJ1-5	CASSTAYQPQHF
TRBV7-3	TRBD2	TRBJ2-1	CASSRGLAAYNEQFF
TRBV6-1	.	TRBJ2-5	CASSEAQGGETQYF
TRBV10-1	.	TRBJ2-3	CASSDSLTDSDTQYF
TRBV4-1	.	TRBJ2-1	CASSPRTRGNEQFF
TRBV19	.	TRBJ1-5	CASSMQGNQPQHF
TRBV4-1	TRBD2	TRBJ2-3	CASSQDLGGGTTDTQYF
TRBV7-2	.	TRBJ2-3	CASSLAVGAADTQYF
TRBV18	.	TRBJ2-3	CASSPGGATDTQYF
TRBV6-5	.	TRBJ2-5	CASSTDSRQGTQYF
TRBV6-5	.	TRBJ1-4	CASSYSGGRVEKLFF
TRBV6-1	.	TRBJ1-2	CASSELRFGYTF
TRBV5-5	.	TRBJ1-5	CASSLVGGAGNQPQHF
TRBV10-3	.	TRBJ1-2	CAISEDDYGYTF
TRBV19	TRBD2	TRBJ2-5	CASSIGLNSGGKETQYF
TRBV5-6	TRBD2	.	CASRIAGGYEQYF
TRBV19	.	TRBJ2-2	CAGGQGNTGELFF
TRBV7-3	.	TRBJ2-1	CASSRVGGSFPNEQFF
TRBV4-1	.	TRBJ2-7	CASSSYTGYEQYF
TRBV28	TRBD1	TRBJ1-3	CASSLSTGASSGNTIYF
TRBV7-6	TRBD2	TRBJ2-2	CASNHLAGGIGELFF
TRBV7-2	.	TRBJ1-2	CASSLAPAVYGYTF
TRBV6-6	.	TRBJ1-1	CASSSVRVAEAFF
TRBV18	.	TRBJ1-2	CASSPEQWEQLDGYTF
TRBV6-4	TRBD2	TRBJ2-3	CASSEAGTTTDTQYF